The clone carrying this T cell receptor (beta chain) was seen a few times. Its antigen remains unknown. This record comes from a study of molecular identifiers for immune sequencing clone quantification. Findings and limits, study-wide: More than 99% of effector molecules, versus under 1% of naive-cell molecules, belonged to clones above 20 RNA copies. Highly expanded clone sizes could be underestimated by identical TCR molecules that share a barcode.

The naive CD8 libraries originated from between roughly 20,000 and 1,000,000 sorted cells and drew on 10%, 30% or 50% RNA. The CDR3 is 13 residues long. Trimming cost V 6 bases and J 8 bases, with 13 bases left between them. Germline V gives CDR1 MNHEY, CDR2 SMNVEV (reference sequence). TCRdb reprocessed the PCR reads via MiXCR and lists one record per CDR3 protein. The sample includes approximately 100,000 distinct CDR3 sequences, 36% of them seen just once. This TCR was recovered from a human donor in good health. Some libraries in this study had Jurkat cell RNA spiked in. V gene TRBV27 combines with J gene TRBJ1-4, with no clear D. What was sequenced was naive CD8+ T cells from blood, with Jurkat cell RNA spiked in. Noted subset: FACS-sorted CD8+CD4-CCR7+CD45RA+ naive T cells. The CDR3 bases are TGTGCCAGCAGCATTGGGCCGCGGGAAAAACTGTTTTTT. It translates to CASSIGPREKLFF.